One sample yielded the 30 T cell receptor beta chains listed below, sequenced in a study of blood T cells in healthy people across ages. Using a J-beta primer mix together with a sample-barcoded 5' primer, a second PCR was run for roughly 7 to 11 cycles. MiXCR, applied by TCRdb to the 5' RACE reads, yields one record per CDR3 protein. The sample carries 700,000 or so distinct CDR3 sequences, about 20% recorded once. What was sequenced was blood. The receptors derive from a man aged 70 or older in good health.

The V gene is TRBV19, the J gene TRBJ1-2; D is possibly TRBD1 (5 bases). CDR3 length: 14 amino acids. The germline V gene encodes CDR1 LNHDA and CDR2 SQIVND (reference sequence). The germline V and J ends were trimmed by 3 bases and 1 base, with 9 bases remaining between them. The CDR3 DNA follows: TGTGCCAGTAGTATCATGACAGTTAACTATGGCTACACCTTC. Translating gives CASSIMTVNYGYTF. The whole variable domain, filled in from reference TRBV19 and TRBJ1-2, reads DGGITQSPKYLFRKEGQNVTLSCEQNLNHDAMYWYRQDPGQGLRLIYYSQIVNDFQKGDIAEGYSVSREKKESFPLTVTSAQKNPTAFYLCASSIMTVNYGYTFGSGTRLTVV.

The gene calls are TRBV21-1 and TRBJ2-7; the table's D call of TRBD1 was not tested on the DNA. TRBV21-1 is labeled a pseudogene. The length of the CDR3 is 17 residues. The chain's CDR3 is CASSRVRDREKGDEQYV. The CDR3 DNA reads as TGTGCCAGCAGCAGAGTCCGGGACAGGGAAAAAGGGGACGAGCAGTACGTC.

This clonotype was seen ten or more times. This chain joins TRBV7-2 and TRBJ2-7; TRBD2 is a possible D gene (6 bases). From germline, CDR1 is SGHTA and CDR2 FQGNSA. V lost 1 base to trimming and J lost 1 base, with 8 bases between them. This CDR3 is built from 14 residues. The CDR3 sequence: CASSLVGGSYEQYV. CDR3 bases: TGTGCCAGCAGCTTAGTTGGGGGGTCCTACGAGCAGTACGTC.

The CDR3 here is CSVMRDRKETQYF. The DNA for the CDR3 is TGCAGCGTGATGCGGGACAGAAAAGAGACCCAGTACTTC. The gene calls are TRBV29-1 and TRBJ2-5; D possibly corresponds to TRBD1 (7 bases). This CDR3 contains 13 residues. Germline V gene sequence: CDR1 SQVTM, CDR2 ANQGSEA. The ends were cut back, 6 bases at V and 3 bases at J, with 14 bases in the middle.

On this clonotype: The germline gene is not matched at one end of the junction; a read error may be the cause. The chain has TRBV28 and TRBJ2-5; no clear D. Germline-derived CDR1 and CDR2 are MDHEN and SYDVKM. CDR3 length equals 12 residues. CDR3 loop: CACSSTWKEQYF. The CDR3 DNA reads TGTGCCTGCAGCTCGACATGGAAAGAGCAGTACTTC.

This clonotype was seen a few times. The chain links TRBV7-2 to TRBJ2-5; D unresolved. Per the germline V gene, CDR1 is SGHTA and CDR2 is FQGNSA. There are 16 residues in the CDR3. Trimming removed 5 bases at V and 1 base at J, with 17 bases between. CDR3 coding DNA: TGTGCCAGCAGCCCTTTGGGCACAGCATTCCAAGAGACCCAGTACTTC. It is translated as CASSPLGTAFQETQYF. The full variable domain, in which reference TRBV7-2 and TRBJ2-5 provide the parts outside the CDR3, is GAGVSQSPSNKVTEKGKDVELRCDPISGHTALYWYRQSLGQGLEFLIYFQGNSAPDKSGLPSDRFSAERTGGSVSTLTIQRTQQEDSAVYLCASSPLGTAFQETQYFGPGTRLLVL.

The rearrangement links TRBV14 to TRBJ1-4; D is possibly TRBD1 (5 bases). V was shortened by 4 bases and J by 10 bases, with 16 bases between the two germline ends. The CDR3 covers 14 residues. CDR1 is SGHDN and CDR2 is FVKESK in the germline V gene. Here the CDR3 DNA reads TGTGCCAGCAGCCGGGGGACCTCCTTTGGAAAACTGTTTTTT. It translates to CASSRGTSFGKLFF. The whole variable domain, filled in from reference TRBV14 and TRBJ1-4, reads EAGVTQFPSHSVIEKGQTVTLRCDPISGHDNLYWYRRVMGKEIKFLLHFVKESKQDESGMPNNRFLAERTGGTYSTLKVQPAELEDSGVYFCASSRGTSFGKLFFGSGTQLSVL.

This clonotype was detected ten times or more. The chain links TRBV7-9 to TRBJ2-5, with D uncertain. CDR3 length: 14 amino acids. Germline CDR1 SEHNR, CDR2 FQNEAQ (reference sequence). The V gene lost 4 bases and the J gene lost 5 bases, with 14 bases spanning the gap. CDR3 in DNA: TGTGCCAGCAGCTCGGGCTTACCTAGGGAGACCCAGTACTTC. Its protein product is CASSSGLPRETQYF.

The chain is built from TRBV6-1 and TRBJ2-1; D is uncertain. Germline lookup yields CDR1 MNHNS and CDR2 SASEGT. The CDR3 has 14 amino acids. Trimming pared 9 bases from V and 0 bases from J, leaving 12 bases between. CDR3 DNA sequence: TGTGCCAGTATTGGACGGCTCTCCTACAATGAGCAGTTCTTC. This codes for CASIGRLSYNEQFF.

This clonotype came up once. The chain links TRBV28 to TRBJ2-1; 11 bases fit TRBD2. The DNA matches TRBJ2-7 better at its end, which makes the J call doubtful. This CDR3 region has 16 residues. From germline, CDR1 is MDHEN and CDR2 SYDVKM. CDR3 sequence reads: CASSSPGTSGGYEQYF. CDR3 coding DNA: TGTGCCAGCAGTTCTCCGGGGACTAGCGGTGGCTACGAGCAGTACTTC.

The gene calls are TRBV5-1 and TRBJ2-7, with 10 bases identical to TRBD2. From germline, CDR1 is SGHRS and CDR2 YFSETQ. This CDR3 is built from 16 residues. V lost 0 bases and J lost 3; bases outside the gene matches: 6. The CDR3 spells CASSLGSSGSSYEQYF. The CDR3 DNA reads TGCGCCAGCAGCTTGGGGTCTAGCGGGAGTAGCTACGAGCAGTACTTC.

The chain employs TRBV10-3 and TRBJ2-1; the D gene is possibly TRBD2 (6 bases). Germline V gene lookup returns CDR1 ENHRY and CDR2 SYGVKD. The length of the CDR3 is 14 residues. Deletions cut 8 bases from V and 3 bases from J, with 14 bases between. CDR3 sequence (DNA): TGTGCCATCCGTGGGGGACTCAACTACAATGAGCAGTTCTTC. Translated, it gives CAIRGGLNYNEQFF.

This clonotype has ten or more counts. A read error may produce the germline difference seen at one junction end. The J gene is TRBJ2-5, the V gene TRBV5-1; TRBD1 aligns across 7 bases. The CDR3 is made up of 13 amino acids. From germline, CDR1 is SGHRS and CDR2 YFSETQ. The CDR3 spells CASSLEGGETQYF. The CDR3 DNA is TGTGCCAGCAGCTTAGAAGGGGGCGAGACCCAGTACTTC.

The DNA of the CDR3 is TGTGCCAGCAGTTTACCGGGGCGCACTGAAGCTTTCTTT. It is translated as CASSLPGRTEAFF. V and J are TRBV28 and TRBJ1-1; D is possibly TRBD1 (5 bases). The CDR3 sequence is 13 residues long. Germline V CDR1 and CDR2: MDHEN, SYDVKM. Deletions cut 2 bases from V and 4 bases from J, with 8 bases between.

This clonotype was found a few times. The chain recombines TRBV12-3 or TRBV12-4 with TRBJ2-5; a weak D match, TRBD2 (5 bases). CDR3 length: 15 amino acids. V gave up 0 bases and J gave up 4 bases, with 12 bases separating them. CDR3 DNA: TGTGCCAGCAGTTTAGCCCTAGCATGGGCAGAGACCCAGTACTTC. Translating it yields CASSLALAWAETQYF.

The rearrangement joins TRBV6-5 to TRBJ1-2, with unresolved D. The CDR3 runs to 15 residues. Germline V gene lookup returns CDR1 MNHEY and CDR2 SVGAGI. V dropped 6 bases and J dropped 5 bases, with 19 bases sitting between them. For the CDR3, the DNA is TGTGCCAGCAGCAAAGGCGGGTCCCACCCTTATGGCTACACCTTC. Translating it yields CASSKGGSHPYGYTF.

In its sample, this clonotype was seen a few times. V is TRBV6-6 and J is TRBJ2-7; no reliable D call. The CDR3 has 13 residues. Germline CDR1 and CDR2: MNHNY and SVGAGI (reference sequence). Trimming took off 6 bases at V and 2 bases at J, with 11 bases between the two ends. The CDR3 DNA sequence: TGTGCCAGCAGCCCGGACGGAACCTACGAGCAGTACTTC. It codes for CASSPDGTYEQYF.

The chain employs TRBV2 and TRBJ1-2; 8 bases fit TRBD1. There are 15 residues in the CDR3. After removal of 4 bases from V and 1 base from J, the junction contained 5 bases not matched to a gene. Looked up from germline, CDR1 is SNHLY and CDR2 is FYNNEI. The CDR3 DNA sequence: TGTGCCAGCAGTGCCTCAGGGGGCGTTAACTATGGCTACACCTTC. Amino acids: CASSASGGVNYGYTF. The full variable domain, its missing parts supplied by reference TRBV2 and TRBJ1-2, is EPEVTQTPSHQVTQMGQEVILRCVPISNHLYFYWYRQILGQKVEFLVSFYNNEISEKSEIFDDQFSVERPDGSNFTLKIRSTKLEDSAMYFCASSASGGVNYGYTFGSGTRLTVV.

V and J are TRBV6-1 and TRBJ2-1, with 10 nucleotides matching TRBD1. J lost 7 bases, V lost 5 bases, and 14 bases had no gene match. The CDR3 contains 17 residues. CDR1 and CDR2 from the germline V gene are MNHNS and SASEGT. CDR3 coding DNA: TGTGCCAGCAGTCCTGGCCGCCTAGGGACAGGGGTTAATGAGCAGTTCTTC. Amino acids: CASSPGRLGTGVNEQFF.

CDR3 sequence: CASSLSPPRTDSGNTIYF. For the CDR3, the DNA is TGCGCCAGCAGCCTATCTCCCCCCAGGACGGACTCTGGAAACACCATATATTTT. The chain has TRBV5-1 and TRBJ1-3; D gene unclear. With 4 bases removed from V and 0 bases from J, the gap between germline ends came to 20 bases. The CDR3 is 18 residues long. Germline assignment: CDR1 SGHRS and CDR2 YFSETQ.

This clonotype was counted only a few times. The chain links TRBV28 to TRBJ1-2, with D uncertain. The germline V and J ends were trimmed by 3 bases and 8 bases, with 10 bases remaining between them. The CDR3 sequence is 12 residues long. Germline CDR1 reads MDHEN; CDR2 reads SYDVKM. The CDR3 bases are TGTGCCAGCAGTTTTCTCCCGTCGGGCTACACCTTC. It specifies CASSFLPSGYTF.

The table lists this clonotype with a few counts. V and J are TRBV5-1 and TRBJ1-4; possibly TRBD1 for D (6 bases). Per the germline V gene, CDR1 is SGHRS and CDR2 is YFSETQ. Between the trimmed V and J ends, which lost 0 bases and 5 bases, there was a span of 11 bases. The CDR3 is made up of 15 amino acids. CDR3 sequence (DNA): TGCGCCAGCAGCTTGGCGACAGGCGAGAATGAAAAACTGTTTTTT. Its protein is CASSLATGENEKLFF. Complete variable domain (other parts from reference TRBV5-1 and TRBJ1-4): KAGVTQTPRYLIKTRGQQVTLSCSPISGHRSVSWYQQTPGQGLQFLFEYFSETQRNKGNFPGRFSGRQFSNSRSEMNVSTLELGDSALYLCASSLATGENEKLFFGSGTQLSVL.

The chain employs TRBV12-3 or TRBV12-4 and TRBJ2-3; 11 nucleotides match TRBD2. Losses at the gene ends were 5 bases for V and 1 base for J; bases not matched to a gene: 11. The CDR3 has 18 amino acids. CDR3 nucleotides: TGTGCCAGCAGTCGCGACCGGCTAGCGGGGGGCCGCACAGATACGCAGTATTTT. Amino acid sequence: CASSRDRLAGGRTDTQYF.

This clonotype occurred a few times. The chain links TRBV7-9 to TRBJ2-3; D call uncertain. CDR1 and CDR2 (germline): SEHNR, FQNEAQ (reference sequence). Trimming took 7 bases from V and 5 from J, leaving 10 bases between them. CDR3 size: 12 residues. The CDR3 sequence: CASNLNGDTQYF. CDR3 nucleotides: TGTGCCAGCAATCTTAACGGAGATACGCAGTATTTT.

This sequence joins TRBV5-1 and TRBJ1-5, with D unclear. This CDR3 has 14 residues. The ends were cut back, 4 bases at V and 7 bases at J, with 15 bases in the middle. Germline values: CDR1 SGHRS, CDR2 YFSETQ. The DNA for the CDR3 is TGCGCCAGCAGCCCGACCCAGGCGGGACAGCCCCAGCATTTT. Translating it yields CASSPTQAGQPQHF.

V and J are TRBV18 and TRBJ2-1; 7 bases match TRBD1. J was trimmed by 9 bases and V by 3 bases; bases with no gene match: 8. The CDR3 spans 14 residues. The germline V gene has CDR1 KGHSH and CDR2 LQKENI. CDR3 sequence: CASSPPQGTGEQFF. CDR3 coding DNA: TGTGCCAGCTCACCCCCACAGGGGACGGGTGAGCAGTTCTTC.

J is TRBJ2-3 and V is TRBV5-1; D is ambiguous. The CDR3 loop spans 15 amino acids. V was pared by 0 bases and J by 0 bases, with 8 bases between. The V gene's germline CDR1 is SGHRS and CDR2 YFSETQ. CDR3 DNA sequence: TGCGCCAGCAGCTTGGAGCAGCTTAGCACAGATACGCAGTATTTT. As protein: CASSLEQLSTDTQYF. The full variable domain, completed using reference TRBV5-1 and TRBJ2-3, is KAGVTQTPRYLIKTRGQQVTLSCSPISGHRSVSWYQQTPGQGLQFLFEYFSETQRNKGNFPGRFSGRQFSNSRSEMNVSTLELGDSALYLCASSLEQLSTDTQYFGPGTRLTVL.

This clonotype was counted between two and nine times. The V call is TRBV5-1, the J call TRBJ2-3, with 7 bases identical to TRBD1. Germline-derived CDR1 and CDR2 are SGHRS and YFSETQ. This CDR3 is built from 15 residues. With V trimmed by 4 bases and J by 4 bases, 9 bases remained unmatched. The CDR3 spells CASSPDRAFADTQYF. The CDR3 bases are TGCGCCAGCAGCCCCGACAGGGCCTTCGCAGATACGCAGTATTTT.

This clonotype has more than one count but fewer than ten. The chain couples TRBV24-1 to TRBJ2-3; D remains ambiguous. The V end was cut by 7 bases, the J end by 3 bases, with 13 bases between. This CDR3 contains 14 residues. Germline V gene sequence: CDR1 KGHDR, CDR2 SFDVKD. The CDR3 DNA reads TGTGCCACCAGCTCGGAAAAGATTACAGATACGCAGTATTTT. Its translation is CATSSEKITDTQYF.

The chain carries TRBV5-1 and TRBJ1-2; no definite D call. V shed 3 bases and J shed 6 bases, with 12 bases lying between them. From germline, CDR1 is SGHRS and CDR2 YFSETQ. This CDR3 has 13 amino acids. CDR3 bases: TGCGCCAGCAGCTATGAGTCCCGGGATGGCTACACCTTC. Residues: CASSYESRDGYTF.